What follows are 8 T cell receptor beta chains derived from one specimen sequenced in a study of response to subunit inactivated influenza vaccine. TCRdb processed the RT-PCR reads anew with MiXCR; each CDR3 protein has one entry. Here the sample spans fewer than 400,000 distinct CDR3 sequences, about a fifth being singletons. Sequencing used PBMCs from blood, obtained approximately 20 months after vaccination. These receptors were collected from a man between 45 and 75 years old who received an inactivated influenza vaccine.

This chain joins TRBV15 and TRBJ2-1, with TRBD2 matching 7 bases. The V and J ends lost 0 bases and 5 bases, in that order; junction bases with no gene match: 4. The CDR3 is 15 residues long. From germline, CDR1 is LNHNV and CDR2 YYDKDF (reference sequence). CDR3 region: CATSRDKLANNEQFF. The CDR3 DNA follows: TGTGCCACCAGCAGAGATAAACTAGCGAACAATGAGCAGTTCTTC. The full variable domain, in which reference TRBV15 and TRBJ2-1 provide the parts outside the CDR3, is DAMVIQNPRYQVTQFGKPVTLSCSQTLNHNVMYWYQQKSSQAPKLLFHYYDKDFNNEADTPDNFQSRRPNTSFCFLDIRSPGLGDTAMYLCATSRDKLANNEQFFGPGTRLTVL.

This clonotype has a handful of counts. The genes are TRBV10-3 and TRBJ2-5, with 13 positions matching TRBD2. With 5 bases clipped from V and 4 bases from J, the junction kept 1 base outside the gene matches. Germline V gives CDR1 ENHRY, CDR2 SYGVKD. The CDR3 spans 14 residues. This CDR3 reads CAISRTSGRETQYF. CDR3 in DNA: TGTGCCATCAGTAGGACTAGCGGGAGAGAGACCCAGTACTTC.

This chain joins TRBV20-1 and TRBJ2-7, with unresolved D. The germline V gene encodes CDR1 DFQATT and CDR2 SNEGSKA (reference sequence). This CDR3 is built from 14 residues. V was cut by 0 bases and J by 0 bases, with 9 bases left in between. CDR3: CSARDPRSSYEQYF. CDR3 bases: TGCAGTGCTAGAGATCCTAGGAGCTCCTACGAGCAGTACTTC.

Only a few counts were recorded for this clonotype. The rearrangement joins TRBV6-5 to TRBJ1-6, with 9 bases lining up with TRBD1. The V and J ends lost 3 bases and 7 bases, in that order; junction bases with no gene match: 10. Germline CDR1 reads MNHEY; CDR2 reads SVGAGI. This CDR3 comprises 17 residues. In nucleotides, the CDR3 is TGTGCCAGCAGTTATCTACAGGGGGCTGATTTAAATTCACCCCTCCACTTT. Its translation is CASSYLQGADLNSPLHF.

The gene calls are TRBV5-1 and TRBJ1-4; TRBD1 matches at 7 bases. The J segment lost 5 bases and the V segment lost 3 bases, leaving 4 bases of the junction unmatched. The CDR3 runs 14 residues. The germline CDR1 and CDR2 sequences are SGHRS and YFSETQ. Written as DNA, the CDR3 is TGCGCCAGCAGCTCGGGACAGCCAAATGAAAAACTGTTTTTT. Its protein is CASSSGQPNEKLFF. The full variable domain, in which reference TRBV5-1 and TRBJ1-4 provide the parts outside the CDR3, is KAGVTQTPRYLIKTRGQQVTLSCSPISGHRSVSWYQQTPGQGLQFLFEYFSETQRNKGNFPGRFSGRQFSNSRSEMNVSTLELGDSALYLCASSSGQPNEKLFFGSGTQLSVL.

This clonotype has a count of ten or more. The rearrangement uses TRBV12-3 or TRBV12-4 and TRBJ1-1, with a possible D match to TRBD1 (6 bases). The CDR3 is 12 residues long. V lost 6 bases and J lost 8, with 13 bases in between. CDR3 residues: CASRQGLAEAFF. The DNA of the CDR3 is TGTGCCAGCAGACAGGGTCTAGCCGAAGCTTTCTTT.

With regard to this clonotype: It may be a read error: a sequence one base away is much more abundant. The V gene is TRBV4-1, the J gene TRBJ1-5; D unclear. Looked up from germline, CDR1 is MGHRA and CDR2 is YSYEKL. This CDR3 is 13 amino acids long. The CDR3 is CASSQPGYQSQHF. The CDR3 DNA reads TGCGCCAGCAGCCAACCGGGTTATCAGTCCCAGCATTTT.

For the CDR3, the DNA is TGTGCCAGCAGTACTGGGACAGTTAATGAAAAACTGTTTTTT. Residues: CASSTGTVNEKLFF. The rearrangement joins TRBV28 to TRBJ1-4; the match to TRBD1 covers 7 bases. With V trimmed by 5 bases and J by 4 bases, 4 bases remained unmatched. The CDR3 runs to 14 residues. Germline CDR1 and CDR2: MDHEN and SYDVKM.